The clone carrying this TCR beta chain was observed a single time. Other DNA sequences in this specimen translate into the identical CDR3. The record originates from a study of shared clonotypes between healthy human individuals. For the study at large: The people who gave samples were a couple of women and three men aged 18 to 49.

Germline assignment: CDR1 SGHTS and CDR2 YDEGEE. The CDR3 length is 12 residues. Trimming left V 1 base short and J 3 bases short, with 5 bases between. Produced via immunoSEQ multiplex PCR; TCRdb's table is partial and in-frame only. The repertoire includes about 1.5 million clones, roughly 98% of them detected once, and about 0.45% sits in the top ten. Sequencing input: naive CD4+ T cells sorted from blood. Indicated subset: CD45RA+ positively selected. This TCR was sampled from a man between 25 and 39 years old in good health. The rearrangement links TRBV5-8 to TRBJ2-7; D uncertain. Written as DNA, the CDR3 is TGTGCCAGCAGCTTGTCCGGCTACGAGCAGTACTTC. This codes for CASSLSGYEQYF.